This T cell receptor (beta chain) emerged from a study of Ad26.COV2.S vaccination and SARS-CoV-2 variants. The wider study: Sample donor was a member of the COV1001 Ad26.COV2.S trial arm.

Produced via immunoSEQ multiplex PCR; TCRdb's table is partial and in-frame only. The sample contains 380,000 or so clones, 83% of which appear only once. Treatment denoted: some 19 received Ad26.COV2.S at low or high dose, single or two shots; 5 received placebo; per-sample allocation not given. The samples date from day 63 after the first vaccine or placebo injection. As its vector, the vaccine had Ad26, which expressed Wuhan-strain SARS-CoV-2 spike. Points from the study as a whole: Substantial breadth in spike-specific CD8+ and CD4+ T cell responses was reportedly seen after vaccination.

The CDR3 runs to 15 residues. V lost 4 bases, J lost 0 bases, and 11 bases lay in between. Germline CDR1 and CDR2: SGHNT and YYREEE (reference sequence). Details on this clone: No antigen is known for it.

V and J are TRBV5-4 and TRBJ1-3; perhaps TRBD1 as D (5 bases). The source was peripheral blood, collected in a trial of Ad26.COV2.S vaccine versus placebo. The receptor's source is a person between 18 and 59 years old who received the Ad26.COV2.S COVID-19 vaccine or a placebo. In DNA, the CDR3 is TGTGCCAGCAGCCCTGGAGGGGTCTCTGGAAACACCATATATTTT. The encoded protein is CASSPGGVSGNTIYF.